This T cell receptor beta chain came from a study of shared clonotypes between healthy human individuals. Here immunoSEQ multiplex PCR was the method, and the copy in TCRdb shows in-frame clones only, minus some. The sample comprises approximately 640,000 clones, 72% of which are singletons, and approximately 1.8% rests with the top ten. V was pared by 10 bases and J by 4 bases, with 10 bases of the junction left unmatched. The germline CDR1 and CDR2 sequences are SNHLY and FYNNEI. The CDR3 loop spans 14 amino acids. In this sample, this clone turned up a few times. The receptor was derived from a woman aged 30 to 39 in good health. The sample consisted of memory CD4+ T cells sorted from blood. Subset given: CD45RA-negative fraction. The V and J genes are TRBV2 and TRBJ2-5, with 9 bases matching TRBD1. The DNA of the CDR3 is TGTGCCACCAGACAGGGGGATGTCGGAGAGACCCAGTACTTC. Its protein is CATRQGDVGETQYF. The full variable domain, completed using reference TRBV2 and TRBJ2-5, is EPEVTQTPSHQVTQMGQEVILRCVPISNHLYFYWYRQILGQKVEFLVSFYNNEISEKSEIFDDQFSVERPDGSNFTLKIRSTKLEDSAMYFCATRQGDVGETQYFGPGTRLLVL.